This T cell receptor (beta chain) comes out of a study of shared clonotypes between healthy human individuals. Using immunoSEQ multiplex PCR, the repertoire was profiled, and TCRdb retains in-frame clones only, with some absent. The data show roughly 1,500,000 clones, about 98% seen once. The germline gives CDR1 SGHVS, CDR2 FQNEAQ. V dropped 1 base and J dropped 4 bases, with 8 bases sitting between them. There are 14 residues in the CDR3. The sample consisted of naive CD4+ T cells sorted from blood. Subset: CD45RA+ positively selected. The sequence came from a man aged 25 to 40 in good health. V usage is TRBV7-8 and J usage is TRBJ2-1; D is ambiguous. The CDR3 protein is CASSLESRYNEQFF. The CDR3 nucleotides are TGTGCCAGCAGCTTAGAGTCGAGATACAATGAGCAGTTCTTC.